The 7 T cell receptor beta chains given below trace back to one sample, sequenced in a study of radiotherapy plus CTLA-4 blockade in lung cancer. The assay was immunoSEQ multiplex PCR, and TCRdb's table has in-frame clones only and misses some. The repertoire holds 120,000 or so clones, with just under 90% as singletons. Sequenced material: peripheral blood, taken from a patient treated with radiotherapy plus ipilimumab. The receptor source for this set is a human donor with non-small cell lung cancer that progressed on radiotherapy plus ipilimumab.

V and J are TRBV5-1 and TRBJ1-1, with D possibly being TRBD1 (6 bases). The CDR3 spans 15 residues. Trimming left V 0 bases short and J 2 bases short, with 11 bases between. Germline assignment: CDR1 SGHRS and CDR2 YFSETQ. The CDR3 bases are TGCGCCAGCAGCTTGGTGGGGGCCCTTAACACTGAAGCTTTCTTT. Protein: CASSLVGALNTEAFF.

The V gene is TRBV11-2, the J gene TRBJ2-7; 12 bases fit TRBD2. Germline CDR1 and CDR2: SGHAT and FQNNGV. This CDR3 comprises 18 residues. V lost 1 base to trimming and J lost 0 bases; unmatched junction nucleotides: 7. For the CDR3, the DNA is TGTGCCAGCAGCTTAGCGACTAGCGGGAGAGGGGTCTCCTACGAGCAGTACTTC. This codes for CASSLATSGRGVSYEQYF.

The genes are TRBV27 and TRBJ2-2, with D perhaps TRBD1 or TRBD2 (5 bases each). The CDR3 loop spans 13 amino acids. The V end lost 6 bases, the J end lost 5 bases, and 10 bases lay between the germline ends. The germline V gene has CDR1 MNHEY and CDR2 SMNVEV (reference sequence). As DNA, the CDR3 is TGTGCCAGCAGCACGAGGGGAACCGGGGAGCTGTTTTTT. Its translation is CASSTRGTGELFF.

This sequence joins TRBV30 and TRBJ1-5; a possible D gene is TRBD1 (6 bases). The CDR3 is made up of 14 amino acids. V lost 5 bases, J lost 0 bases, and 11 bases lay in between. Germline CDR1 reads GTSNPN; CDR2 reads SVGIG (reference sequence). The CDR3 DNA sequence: TGTGCCTGGGGGGGCCAAAATAGCAATCAGCCCCAGCATTTT. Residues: CAWGGQNSNQPQHF.

CDR3 in amino acids: CASSPNSYEQYF. CDR3 DNA sequence: TGTGCCAGCTCACCAAACTCCTACGAGCAGTACTTC. The gene calls are TRBV18 and TRBJ2-7; D not resolved. This CDR3 spans 12 amino acids. The germline V gene encodes CDR1 KGHSH and CDR2 LQKENI. Trimming shortened V by 2 bases and J by 0 bases, and 2 bases separated the two germline ends. Complete variable domain (other parts from reference TRBV18 and TRBJ2-7): NAGVMQNPRHLVRRRGQEARLRCSPMKGHSHVYWYRQLPEEGLKFMVYLQKENIIDESGMPKERFSAEFPKEGPSILRIQQVVRGDSAAYFCASSPNSYEQYFGPGTRLTVT.

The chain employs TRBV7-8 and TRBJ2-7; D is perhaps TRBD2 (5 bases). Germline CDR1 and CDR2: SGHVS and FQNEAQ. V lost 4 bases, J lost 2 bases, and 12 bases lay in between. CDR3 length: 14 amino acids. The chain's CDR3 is CASSSRVATYEQYF. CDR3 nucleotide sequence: TGTGCCAGCAGCTCGAGGGTTGCTACCTACGAGCAGTACTTC.

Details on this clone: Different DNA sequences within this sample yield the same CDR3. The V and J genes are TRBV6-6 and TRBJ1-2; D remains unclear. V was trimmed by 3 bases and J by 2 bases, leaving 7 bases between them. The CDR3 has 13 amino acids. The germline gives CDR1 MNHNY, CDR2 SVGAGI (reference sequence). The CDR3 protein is CASSYSLNYGYTF. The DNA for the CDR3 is TGTGCCAGCAGTTATTCGCTAAACTATGGCTACACCTTC.